This T cell receptor beta chain was recovered during a study of blood T cell repertoires in COVID-19. Study-level background: The United States, Italy and Spain supplied acute and convalescent COVID-19 samples. PBMCs, B-cell-depleted T cells, or T cells provided the cDNA or gDNA that made up the material.

How the authors handled the data: Estimates of nucleated cell counts were drawn from the amplification of reference gene primers. Libraries were prepared by immunoSEQ multiplex PCR; TCRdb keeps only in-frame clonotypes and omits some of them. That table gives V, J and clone size, and the DNA gave D and trimming. The table lists hundreds of thousands of clones, nearly 90% of them singletons. The CDR3 contains 15 residues. V was pared by 7 bases and J by 4 bases, with 9 bases of the junction left unmatched. The chain links TRBV23-1 to TRBJ1-3, with TRBD1 matching 8 bases. TRBV23-1 is an ORF, with its function uncertain. This sequence was found in a woman aged 30 to 39 with acute or convalescent COVID-19. The sample taken for sequencing was peripheral blood. The CDR3 nucleotides are TGCGCCAGCACCTTCCAGGGGGCTCCAGGAAACACCATATATTTT. Translating gives CASTFQGAPGNTIYF.